The 27 T cell receptor beta chains listed next were all sequenced from one sample in a study of T cells after posttransplantation cyclophosphamide. Sequenced by immunoSEQ multiplex PCR; TCRdb stores in-frame clones only, minus some. The sample holds roughly 10,000 clones; 85% to 95% are singletons and the top ten take nearly 0.3%. What was sequenced was naive CD8+ T cells sorted from PBMCs. These receptors were taken from a man aged 25-45 years in good health and a related stem cell transplant donor.

The V gene is TRBV2, the J gene TRBJ2-1; TRBD2 agrees at 12 bases. Per germline, CDR1 SNHLY and CDR2 FYNNEI. The trim removed 10 bases at V and 4 bases at J, leaving 14 bases unmatched. CDR3 size: 17 residues. The CDR3 nucleotides read TGTGCCACTATAGCTAGCGGGGGGGCCCGGACGTACAATGAGCAGTTCTTC. The encoded protein is CATIASGGARTYNEQFF. The full variable domain, in which reference TRBV2 and TRBJ2-1 provide the parts outside the CDR3, is EPEVTQTPSHQVTQMGQEVILRCVPISNHLYFYWYRQILGQKVEFLVSFYNNEISEKSEIFDDQFSVERPDGSNFTLKIRSTKLEDSAMYFCATIASGGARTYNEQFFGPGTRLTVL.

This clone was counted a single time. This rearrangement joins TRBV21-1 to TRBJ2-5; the table names TRBD2, a call not compared with the DNA. TRBV21-1 corresponds to a pseudogene. This CDR3 spans 18 amino acids. The CDR3 DNA follows: TGTGCCAGCAGCAAAGAAATGGTGGAGGGGGGGGCCGCAGGGACCCAGTACTTC. Amino acid sequence: CASSKEMVEGGAAGTQYF.

The chain couples TRBV21-1 to TRBJ1-5; the D segment call TRBD1 is taken from the table without a DNA check. TRBV21-1 is a listed pseudogene. The CDR3 is 13 amino acids. Written as DNA, the CDR3 is TGTGCCGGGTTCCTAAACAGGCCCCAGCCCCAGCATTTT. Encoded protein: CAGFLNRPQPQHF.

A note on this clone: A junction boundary mismatches the germline segment, possibly from a read error. J is TRBJ2-1 and V is TRBV10-2; perhaps TRBD1 as D (5 bases). Germline-derived CDR1 and CDR2 are WSHSY and SAAADI. The CDR3 totals 12 residues. The CDR3 DNA sequence: TGTGCAAGCCAGGGTTCCCCCAATGAGCAGTTCTTC. It encodes CASQGSPNEQFF.

The chain couples TRBV6-1 to TRBJ1-1, with D unclear. This CDR3 spans 13 amino acids. Trimming took 2 bases from V and 5 from J, leaving 9 bases between them. In germline, CDR1 is MNHNS, CDR2 SASEGT. DNA for the CDR3: TGTGCCAGCAGTGAATCAAGAGGGACTGAAGCTTTCTTT. It codes for CASSESRGTEAFF.

The chain has TRBV11-3 and TRBJ2-1, with 7 bases aligning to TRBD2. J lost 5 bases, V lost 4 bases, and 5 bases had no gene match. Germline-derived CDR1 and CDR2 are SGHNT and YENEEA. The CDR3 has 14 amino acids. CDR3 loop: CASSSPGLHNEQFF. Written as DNA, the CDR3 is TGTGCCAGCAGCTCCCCGGGACTACACAATGAGCAGTTCTTC.

The chain couples TRBV9 to TRBJ1-4; 11 bases fit TRBD1. V trimming: 2 bases; J trimming: 0 bases; junction bases outside the gene matches: 9. The CDR3 covers 19 residues. Germline V gene lookup returns CDR1 SGDLS and CDR2 YYNGEE. The CDR3, as DNA: TGTGCCAGCAGCGTGGGGCCGGGGACAGGGGGAGCAACTAATGAAAAACTGTTTTTT. Translation: CASSVGPGTGGATNEKLFF.

The rearrangement uses TRBV5-4 and TRBJ2-7, with TRBD1 identical over 8 bases. The CDR3 extends over 14 amino acids. CDR1 is SGHNT and CDR2 is YYREEE in the germline V gene (reference sequence). J gave up 2 bases and V 2 bases, and 3 bases lay outside the gene matches. The CDR3 reads CASSLQGGPYEQYF. Written as DNA, the CDR3 is TGTGCCAGCAGCTTACAGGGGGGTCCCTACGAGCAGTACTTC.

This clone turned up a few times. The chain links TRBV10-3 to TRBJ2-2, with D perhaps TRBD2 (7 bases). V shed 10 bases and J shed 3 bases, with 15 bases lying between them. This CDR3 is 14 amino acids long. The germline CDR1 and CDR2 sequences are ENHRY and SYGVKD. CDR3: CATTGGVDTGELFF. The CDR3, as DNA: TGTGCCACTACGGGGGGCGTGGACACCGGGGAGCTGTTTTTT.

This chain connects TRBV28 to TRBJ1-2; 10 bases agree with TRBD1. CDR1 MDHEN and CDR2 SYDVKM come from the germline V gene. There are 15 residues in the CDR3. Germline trimming cut 5 bases from V and 3 bases from J; bases unmatched to any gene: 6. The CDR3 coding sequence is TGTGCCAGCAGTCCCAGGACAGGGGGTTACTATGGCTACACCTTC. Encoded protein: CASSPRTGGYYGYTF.

This chain uses TRBV27 with TRBJ2-6; 10 bases align to TRBD1. This CDR3 spans 18 amino acids. V gave up 2 bases and J gave up 2 bases; unmatched junction bases: 6. Germline assignment: CDR1 MNHEY and CDR2 SMNVEV (reference sequence). Here the CDR3 DNA reads TGTGCCAGCAGTTTAGTATGGACAGGGGGGACTGGGGCCAACGTCCTGACTTTC. Protein product: CASSLVWTGGTGANVLTF. Full variable domain (remainder filled in from reference TRBV27 and TRBJ2-6): EAQVTQNPRYLITVTGKKLTVTCSQNMNHEYMSWYRQDPGLGLRQIYYSMNVEVTDKGDVPEGYKVSRKEKRNFPLILESPSPNQTSLYFCASSLVWTGGTGANVLTFGAGSRLTVL.

This clone was found a few times. The chain employs TRBV19 and TRBJ1-1; no clear D. The V gene lost 5 bases and the J gene lost 0 bases, with 7 bases spanning the gap. Germline loops: CDR1 LNHDA, CDR2 SQIVND (reference sequence). The CDR3 spans 13 residues. CDR3 coding DNA: TGTGCCAGTAGTTCGGTCATGAACACTGAAGCTTTCTTT. Its protein product is CASSSVMNTEAFF.

This clone was recorded once. The chain carries TRBV27 and TRBJ2-7; 9 bases fit TRBD1. Germline CDR1 reads MNHEY; CDR2 reads SMNVEV (reference sequence). The CDR3 totals 14 residues. The CDR3 loop reads CATRPGQGLNEQYF. The CDR3, as DNA: TGTGCTACCAGACCGGGACAGGGATTAAACGAGCAGTACTTC.

This chain links TRBV7-9 with TRBJ2-5; 13 nucleotides align to TRBD2. V was pared by 5 bases and J by 0 bases, with 12 bases of the junction left unmatched. The CDR3 totals 19 residues. Germline lookup yields CDR1 SEHNR and CDR2 FQNEAQ (reference sequence). The CDR3 region has the DNA TGTGCCAGCAGCGCTACAGGGACTAGCGGGGACCCTTACCAAGAGACCCAGTACTTC. Translation: CASSATGTSGDPYQETQYF.

The chain employs TRBV2 and TRBJ2-3; TRBD2 aligns across 9 bases. Germline V gives CDR1 SNHLY, CDR2 FYNNEI. The CDR3 runs to 15 residues. V lost 4 bases to trimming and J lost 6 bases; unmatched junction nucleotides: 8. CDR3 protein: CASSGVAGEGDTQYF. The CDR3 nucleotides read TGTGCCAGCAGTGGAGTAGCGGGGGAAGGGGATACGCAGTATTTT.

This chain uses TRBV27 with TRBJ2-1; 12 bases map to TRBD2. Germline CDR1 MNHEY, CDR2 SMNVEV (reference sequence). This CDR3 region has 17 residues. V gave up 0 bases and J gave up 5 bases; unmatched junction bases: 5. Written as DNA, the CDR3 is TGTGCCAGCAGTTTATCATTAGGACTAGCGGGGAACAATGAGCAGTTCTTC. Translating gives CASSLSLGLAGNNEQFF.

As DNA, the CDR3 is TGTGCCAGCAGGGCAGAGACTTCCTACGAGCAGTACTTC. Protein: CASRAETSYEQYF. The chain carries TRBV7-9 and TRBJ2-7; unclear D gene. V lost 6 bases and J 1 base, leaving 10 bases between the germline ends. The CDR3 contains 13 residues. CDR1 is SEHNR and CDR2 is FQNEAQ in the germline V gene (reference sequence).

CDR3 sequence reads: CASSSIGTESSGANVLTF. The CDR3 region has the DNA TGTGCCAGCAGTTCGATCGGGACAGAGAGCTCTGGGGCCAACGTCCTGACTTTC. The J gene is TRBJ2-6, the V gene TRBV28; TRBD1 agrees at 7 bases. Germline CDR1 and CDR2: MDHEN and SYDVKM. The length of the CDR3 is 18 residues. Trimming took 4 bases from V and 0 from J; bases not matched to a gene: 9.

The chain couples TRBV5-6 to TRBJ1-1, with 8 bases lining up with TRBD1. J gave up 2 bases and V 3 bases, and 9 bases lay outside the gene matches. Germline values: CDR1 SGHDT, CDR2 YYEEEE. CDR3 size: 16 residues. The CDR3 bases are TGTGCCAGCAGCTCTTTTGGACAGGGAATAAACACTGAAGCTTTCTTT. It translates to CASSSFGQGINTEAFF.

This chain joins TRBV6-5 and TRBJ2-2; D is perhaps TRBD2 (5 bases). The CDR3 extends over 15 amino acids. V lost 1 base to trimming and J lost 6 bases, with 12 bases between them. Germline lookup yields CDR1 MNHEY and CDR2 SVGAGI. CDR3 bases: TGTGCCAGCAGTTACTGGTCAGCGGACGCCGGGGAGCTGTTTTTT. Amino acids: CASSYWSADAGELFF.

The rearrangement links TRBV6-6 to TRBJ2-5; D remains unclear. The CDR3 covers 13 residues. V lost 6 bases, J lost 2 bases, and 10 bases lay in between. Germline V gene data show CDR1 as MNHNY and CDR2 as SVGAGI (reference sequence). For the CDR3, the DNA is TGTGCCAGCAGCGTGACAAGACAAGAGACCCAGTACTTC. Translation: CASSVTRQETQYF.

The chain carries TRBV5-1 and TRBJ1-2; no clear D. Germline loops: CDR1 SGHRS, CDR2 YFSETQ. V was pared by 5 bases and J by 5 bases, with 19 bases between. The CDR3 is 15 amino acids. CDR3 sequence: CASRPPGMDLYGYTF. Written as DNA, the CDR3 is TGCGCCAGCAGACCCCCCGGTATGGACTTGTATGGCTACACCTTC.

The chain uses TRBV4-3 and TRBJ2-7, with D perhaps matching TRBD2 (5 bases). In germline, CDR1 is LGHNA, CDR2 YSLEER. Trimming took off 10 bases at V and 6 bases at J, with 13 bases between the two ends. The CDR3 runs to 11 residues. The CDR3 DNA sequence: TGCGCCACTAGCAGCGGAGGCGAGCAGTACTTC. It yields the protein CATSSGGEQYF.

The CDR3 bases are TGTGCCAGCATCCCGACTAGCGGGGGGACGGAGCAGTTCTTC. This gives the protein CASIPTSGGTEQFF. This rearrangement joins TRBV16 to TRBJ2-1, with TRBD2 matching 13 bases. This CDR3 comprises 14 residues. Germline assignment: CDR1 KGHSY and CDR2 FQNENV. The V and J ends lost 7 bases and 10 bases, in that order; junction bases with no gene match: 7.

The rearrangement links TRBV7-9 to TRBJ1-6; TRBD1 aligns across 10 bases. This CDR3 comprises 15 residues. With 5 bases clipped from V and 8 bases from J, the junction kept 6 bases outside the gene matches. Per germline, CDR1 SEHNR and CDR2 FQNEAQ (reference sequence). This chain's CDR3 is CASSPRTGGDSPLHF. The CDR3 DNA sequence: TGTGCCAGCAGCCCCCGGACAGGGGGGGATTCACCCCTCCACTTT.

V is TRBV5-5 and J is TRBJ2-7, with a weak D call TRBD1 (7 bases). The ends were cut back, 3 bases at V and 5 bases at J, with 15 bases in the middle. This CDR3 has 14 residues. Germline V lookup: CDR1 SGHKS, CDR2 YYEKEE (reference sequence). The CDR3 sequence: CASSWRGQNDEQYF. The CDR3 nucleotides are TGTGCCAGCAGCTGGAGGGGACAGAATGACGAGCAGTACTTC.

The V and J genes are TRBV7-6 and TRBJ1-3; tentatively, D is TRBD1 (5 bases). The germline V gene has CDR1 SGHVS and CDR2 FNYEAQ. This CDR3 is 16 amino acids long. V was trimmed by 2 bases and J by 6 bases, leaving 17 bases between them. The CDR3 loop reads CASSLPHTGDENTIYF. DNA for the CDR3: TGTGCCAGCAGCTTACCCCACACGGGGGACGAAAACACCATATATTTT.